This T cell receptor (beta chain) was sequenced in a study of T cells after yellow fever vaccination (dated by TCRdb to 2018 to 2020). Regarding the study in general: The SMART-Seq v4 Ultra Low Input RNA kit was used to prepare libraries from fractions with low cell numbers. Bulk TCR alpha and beta repertoires were sequenced longitudinally to track T-cell clones before and after primary and booster YFV17D yellow fever vaccination. Blood samples were taken at several timepoints before and after primary and secondary immunization, and bulk PBMC replicates and cell subsets were isolated. Two healthy male donors, one aged 18 to 30 and one aged 30 to 40 years, made up the cohort. On the study overall, not on this receptor specifically: Because only two donors were included in the study, the extent to which the findings can be generalized is limited. Most clones expanded after primary vaccination (around 97% of CD4 and approximately 86% of CD8) were re-detected after the booster, suggesting that broad memory maintenance occurred. A small fraction of clonotypes appeared in both the CD4 and CD8 compartments, likely as a result of convergent recombination. Compared with the primary T-cell response, the secondary T-cell response was faster but weaker, reaching its peak on day 5 rather than on day 15. FACS-sorted repertoires could contain abundant contaminating clonotypes from the bulk population, so computational filtering was required.

Comments on this clonotype: It lacks a known antigen. No base quality information exists; no much larger clone differs at one position.

Ends trimmed: V by 3 bases, J by 4 bases; bases unmatched to a gene: 6. There are 15 amino acids in the CDR3, from cysteine to phenylalanine inclusive. Here the CDR3 DNA is all that survives: 45 bases in frame from base 1. Based on the germline V gene (reference sequence), the CDR1 and CDR2 sequences are DFQATT and SNEGSKA. TCR cDNA was made using 5'RACE template switching, a step that added a universal primer site and unique molecular identifiers. cDNA synthesis was primed from both the TCR alpha and TCR beta constant segments. Two PCR steps were used to amplify libraries, with sample barcodes and sequencing adapters being added in the second step. Sequencing of the libraries was done on either Illumina HiSeq 2500 (2x100 bp) or NovaSeq (2x150 bp). Turning to the authors' computational methods: Reads were demultiplexed and collapsed into UMI consensus sequences with MIGEC, and V(D)J alignment was performed with MiXCR. Vaccine-responding clonotypes were identified with edgeR using replicate PBMC samples, with FDR below 0.01 and a log2 fold change above 5 up to day 15 being required. Each bulk clonotype received a CD4 or CD8 identity based on whether the sequenced CD4 or CD8 repertoire contained that clonotype at higher abundance. In TCRdb, the public reads were trimmed at Q25 with fastp and aligned with MiXCR, with productive beta chains retained. Here each entry gathers all rows of one CDR3 protein and keeps the most common genes and DNA. TCRdb, rather than the study authors, made the V and J calls. For this sample there are hundreds of thousands of distinct CDR3 sequences; approximately 13% appear just once. Around 14% of the sample lies in the top ten.

Explained via the paper, the treatment or condition label denotes: live attenuated yellow fever vaccine strain. At each blood-draw timepoint, two biological replicates of bulk PBMCs were collected. A standard Ficoll-Paque protocol was used to isolate PBMCs from peripheral blood. TriZol was used to extract RNA from bulk PBMCs, from CD4 and CD8 fractions, and from dextramer-positive and dextramer-negative fractions. Source: PBMCs, taken on the day of the yellow fever booster vaccination. This sequence was found in a man aged 25-40 years who received the YFV17D yellow fever vaccine. The rearrangement combines TRBV20-1 with TRBJ2-1; the junction holds 10 bases that match TRBD2. The DNA is as follows: TGCAGTGCTAGTCCCCTAGCGGGAGCTTACAATGAGCAGTTCTTC. Its translation is CSASPLAGAYNEQFF.